Presented here are 15 T cell receptor beta chains from one specimen sequenced in a study of OX40 agonist ivuxolimab in advanced cancers. Using immunoSEQ multiplex PCR, the repertoire was profiled, and TCRdb retains in-frame clones only, with some absent. This table has some 14,000 clones, around two thirds appearing once. Sequenced here: CD4+ or CD8+ T cells sorted from blood, sampled in a trial of the OX40 agonist ivuxolimab. The receptors originated from an adult with an advanced solid tumor such as melanoma, head and neck, liver or kidney cancer.

This sequence joins TRBV11-2 and TRBJ1-2, with 9 bases identical to TRBD1. V lost 3 bases, J lost 0 bases, and 2 bases stayed unmatched. CDR1 is SGHAT and CDR2 is FQNNGV in the germline V gene. The CDR3 extends over 15 amino acids. The CDR3 loop reads CASSFGQGSNYGYTF. As DNA, the CDR3 is TGTGCCAGCAGCTTTGGACAGGGGTCTAACTATGGCTACACCTTC. Combining the CDR3 with reference TRBV11-2 and TRBJ1-2 gives the whole variable domain EAGVAQSPRYKIIEKRQSVAFWCNPISGHATLYWYQQILGQGPKLLIQFQNNGVVDDSQLPKDRFSAERLKGVDSTLKIQPAKLEDSAVYLCASSFGQGSNYGYTFGSGTRLTVV.

This clone was detected many times. The J gene is TRBJ2-4, the V gene TRBV11-2, with 9 bases that match TRBD1. V gave up 5 bases and J gave up 0 bases; unmatched junction bases: 11. Germline-derived CDR1 and CDR2 are SGHAT and FQNNGV. The CDR3 is 18 amino acids. CDR3 protein: CASSQSSGTGLAKNIQYF. For the CDR3, the DNA is TGTGCCAGCAGCCAATCCTCTGGGACAGGGCTAGCCAAAAACATTCAGTACTTC. The full variable domain, with the rest looked up from reference TRBV11-2 and TRBJ2-4, is EAGVAQSPRYKIIEKRQSVAFWCNPISGHATLYWYQQILGQGPKLLIQFQNNGVVDDSQLPKDRFSAERLKGVDSTLKIQPAKLEDSAVYLCASSQSSGTGLAKNIQYFGAGTRLSVL.

This clone occurred many times. This rearrangement joins TRBV28 to TRBJ2-7; 9 positions agree with TRBD2. There are 15 residues in the CDR3. CDR1 MDHEN and CDR2 SYDVKM come from the germline V gene. V gave up 2 bases and J gave up 3 bases; unmatched junction bases: 5. The CDR3 bases are TGTGCCAGCAGTTTAGTCCTAGCGGGGATCTACGAGCAGTACTTC. Encoded protein: CASSLVLAGIYEQYF. Full variable domain (rest looked up from reference TRBV28 and TRBJ2-7): DVKVTQSSRYLVKRTGEKVFLECVQDMDHENMFWYRQDPGLGLRLIYFSYDVKMKEKGDIPEGYSVSREKKERFSLILESASTNQTSMYLCASSLVLAGIYEQYFGPGTRLTVT.

The chain uses TRBV6-1 and TRBJ2-7, with 12 bases that match TRBD2. Per the germline V gene, CDR1 is MNHNS and CDR2 is SASEGT. The CDR3 totals 15 residues. J was trimmed by 2 bases and V by 3 bases; bases with no gene match: 2. CDR3 sequence: CASSDRLAGAYEQYF. The CDR3 nucleotides are TGTGCCAGCAGTGATCGACTAGCGGGGGCCTACGAGCAGTACTTC.

This chain links TRBV25-1 with TRBJ1-4; perhaps TRBD1 as D (5 bases). The V gene's germline CDR1 is MGHDK and CDR2 SYGVNS. The CDR3 has 14 residues. The V end was cut by 1 base, the J end by 7 bases, with 10 bases between. CDR3 bases: TGTGCCAGCAGTGAATGGGGCGGGGGTGAAAAACTGTTTTTT. It is translated as CASSEWGGGEKLFF. Filled out from reference TRBV25-1 and TRBJ1-4, the complete variable domain reads EADIYQTPRYLVIGTGKKITLECSQTMGHDKMYWYQQDPGMELHLIHYSYGVNSTEKGDLSSESTVSRIRTEHFPLTLESARPSHTSQYLCASSEWGGGEKLFFGSGTQLSVL.

The rearrangement joins TRBV5-6 to TRBJ2-1; 12 nucleotides line up with TRBD2. The V gene end was trimmed by 4 bases and the J gene end by 9 bases; junction bases not matched to a gene: 11. The CDR3 is 16 amino acids. The germline CDR1 and CDR2 sequences are SGHDT and YYEEEE. The CDR3 protein is CASSLPTSGSLREQFF. CDR3 sequence (DNA): TGTGCCAGCAGCCTCCCGACTAGCGGGAGTTTACGTGAGCAGTTCTTC.

V is TRBV7-9 and J is TRBJ2-7, with 8 bases that match TRBD1. The CDR3 is made up of 15 amino acids. Germline trimming cut 4 bases from V and 4 bases from J; bases unmatched to any gene: 9. Per the germline V gene, CDR1 is SEHNR and CDR2 is FQNEAQ (reference sequence). The CDR3 bases are TGTGCCAGCAGCTCTGGGACAGGCGATTTTTACGAGCAGTACTTC. Protein: CASSSGTGDFYEQYF. Full variable domain (missing parts from reference TRBV7-9 and TRBJ2-7): DTGVSQNPRHKITKRGQNVTFRCDPISEHNRLYWYRQTLGQGPEFLTYFQNEAQLEKSRLLSDRFSAERPKGSFSTLEIQRTEQGDSAMYLCASSSGTGDFYEQYFGPGTRLTVT.

This clone is medium-sized by share. This chain uses TRBV2 with TRBJ1-1, with D uncertain. Trimming stripped 2 bases from V and 5 bases from J, with 9 bases between. The germline gives CDR1 SNHLY, CDR2 FYNNEI. This CDR3 contains 13 residues. The CDR3 is CASSEYVGTEAFF. Written as DNA, the CDR3 is TGTGCCAGCAGTGAATATGTGGGAACTGAAGCTTTCTTT.

The chain uses TRBV19 and TRBJ1-5; D is possibly TRBD1 (5 bases). Germline V gene sequence: CDR1 LNHDA, CDR2 SQIVND (reference sequence). The CDR3 is made up of 15 amino acids. Trimming cost V 5 bases and J 5 bases, with 16 bases left between them. CDR3 residues: CASSPGTGEDQPQHF. The CDR3, as DNA: TGTGCCAGTAGTCCCGGGACGGGGGAAGATCAGCCCCAGCATTTT.

The chain employs TRBV27 and TRBJ1-6; maybe TRBD1 (5 bases). There are 17 residues in the CDR3. Germline V CDR1 and CDR2: MNHEY, SMNVEV (reference sequence). Trimming stripped 5 bases from V and 8 bases from J, with 22 bases between. In nucleotides, the CDR3 is TGTGCCAGCAGTCAATTGACGGGGCCTCATAGGGATTCACCCCTCCACTTT. Residues: CASSQLTGPHRDSPLHF.

The V gene is TRBV6-1, the J gene TRBJ2-1; no reliable D call. The germline V gene encodes CDR1 MNHNS and CDR2 SASEGT. The CDR3 covers 11 residues. V was shortened by 7 bases and J by 4 bases, with 5 bases between the two germline ends. CDR3 sequence (DNA): TGTGCCAGCATGGGTTACAATGAGCAGTTCTTC. It yields the protein CASMGYNEQFF.

The chain carries TRBV19 and TRBJ2-3; perhaps TRBD2 as D (6 bases). V was pared by 3 bases and J by 5 bases, with 12 bases between. Germline V gives CDR1 LNHDA, CDR2 SQIVND (reference sequence). The CDR3 spans 14 residues. The CDR3 coding sequence is TGTGCCAGTAGTATTGACAACGGGGGAGATACGCAGTATTTT. Protein sequence: CASSIDNGGDTQYF.

This clone was recorded a few times. The chain couples TRBV28 to TRBJ1-5; D not resolved. This CDR3 region has 15 residues. Trimming took off 2 bases at V and 2 bases at J, with 10 bases between the two ends. From germline, CDR1 is MDHEN and CDR2 SYDVKM. CDR3 protein: CASSLEEYGNQPQHF. CDR3 nucleotides: TGTGCCAGCAGTTTAGAGGAGTACGGCAATCAGCCCCAGCATTTT. The complete variable domain, with remaining parts taken from reference TRBV28 and TRBJ1-5, reads DVKVTQSSRYLVKRTGEKVFLECVQDMDHENMFWYRQDPGLGLRLIYFSYDVKMKEKGDIPEGYSVSREKKERFSLILESASTNQTSMYLCASSLEEYGNQPQHFGDGTRLSIL.

The chain carries TRBV10-3 and TRBJ2-1, with 8 positions matching TRBD2. The CDR3 consists of 16 residues. Unmatched junction bases numbered 8, after V lost 2 bases and J lost 5 bases. Germline CDR1 ENHRY, CDR2 SYGVKD. This CDR3 reads CAISELRGLGDNEQFF. The CDR3 DNA is TGTGCCATCAGTGAGCTAAGGGGACTAGGGGACAATGAGCAGTTCTTC.

The CDR3 DNA follows: TGTGCCAGCAGTTACTCGACAGGGGTCGTCAATGAGCAGTTCTTC. This gives the protein CASSYSTGVVNEQFF. The chain joins TRBV6-5 to TRBJ2-1; 8 nucleotides line up with TRBD1. Germline V gene lookup returns CDR1 MNHEY and CDR2 SVGAGI. This CDR3 is 15 amino acids long. V shed 0 bases and J 6 bases; nucleotides not matched to a gene: 4.